This T cell receptor (beta chain) was sequenced for a study of T-cell memory formation after mild COVID-19 (dated by TCRdb to the early 2020s). In terms of the full investigation: Most TCR sequence clusters were specific to one of the two donors. Longitudinal TCRalpha and TCRbeta repertoire sequencing tracked T-cell clones expanding and contracting after mild COVID-19 in a couple of donors. The cohort was made up of two young adult volunteers, one female and one male, who were previously healthy. The study at large found these results: The detection of some responding clones in pre-infection memory suggests that pre-existing cross-reactive memory T cells joined the SARS-CoV-2 response. The study covered only a couple of mild cases, and larger cohorts including severe cases with pre-infection samples were considered necessary. Contracting CD4+ clones appeared mostly in the CM and EM memory subsets, whereas CD8+ clones were enriched in EMRA. Clones that contracted from day 15 to 85 showed balanced CD4/CD8 phenotypes, whereas a second wave of clones that expanded from day 15 to 37 leaned towards CD4+. Whether the second-wave clones peaking on day 37 were SARS-CoV-2 specific was not confirmed.

In the case of this clonotype: Its antigen is currently not known. No quality values exist for individual bases; no much larger clone is one base distant.

The germline V gene (reference sequence) specifies SEHNR as CDR1 and FQNEAQ as CDR2. Including the terminal cysteine and phenylalanine, the CDR3 comprises 14 residues. Only the CDR3 DNA is retained, 42 bases long and in frame from the first base. V is clipped by 5 bases and J by 2 bases, and the sequence between their germline boundaries is 12 bases long. Sequencing was performed on an Illumina NovaSeq 6000. Using 5'RACE with constant-segment primers, TCRalpha and TCRbeta cDNA libraries were constructed, with sample barcodes and unique molecular identifiers added in the process. Trizol reagent was used to extract RNA from every sample. Amplification of the libraries took two PCR steps, and the second step added a second sample barcode plus Illumina TruSeq adapters. Sequencing of libraries was performed on an Illumina NovaSeq with 2 x 150 bp paired-end reads. As for how the authors treated the data: Reads were demultiplexed and collapsed into UMI-guided consensus sequences with migec v1.2.7. Using mixcr v2.1.11, UMI consensuses were aligned to TRA and TRB V and J templates and then assembled into clonotypes. Clonotypes were classified as expanded or contracted when called significant by both edgeR and NoisET, with noise models trained on biological replicates. edgeR calls used a false discovery rate-adjusted p below 0.01 and a log2 fold-change threshold of 1. PCA with hierarchical clustering of max-normalized trajectories of the 1000 most abundant clonotypes was used as exploratory dynamics analysis. Separately sequenced CD4+ and CD8+ repertoires were used to assign a CD4 or CD8 phenotype to each responding clone. TCRdb applied fastp at Q25 and MiXCR to the public reads, then kept only in-frame beta chains. Each CDR3 protein gets just one entry, which takes the most common genes and DNA from the rows behind it. In this record, the V and J calls reflect TCRdb's handling and not the investigators' own analysis. Present in this sample are some 410,000 distinct CDR3 sequences, under 25% of which were seen just once. Of the sample, 13% falls within the top ten clones.

Ficoll-Paque density gradient centrifugation was the method used to isolate PBMCs. The source of this sequence is an adult woman who had mild COVID-19 (a few samples of this study predate the infection). The sample titles of this study are shuffled in the database, so cell type and time point are left out; the donor was told from shared clones. Rearrangement joined TRBV7-9 to TRBJ1-1; the D gene identity is not certain. The specimen was PBMCs or a T cell subset sorted from them (not recorded which). This receptor carries the CDR3 CASSTRTRNTEAFF. The DNA sequence reads TGTGCCAGCAGCACGAGGACGAGAAACACTGAAGCTTTCTTT.